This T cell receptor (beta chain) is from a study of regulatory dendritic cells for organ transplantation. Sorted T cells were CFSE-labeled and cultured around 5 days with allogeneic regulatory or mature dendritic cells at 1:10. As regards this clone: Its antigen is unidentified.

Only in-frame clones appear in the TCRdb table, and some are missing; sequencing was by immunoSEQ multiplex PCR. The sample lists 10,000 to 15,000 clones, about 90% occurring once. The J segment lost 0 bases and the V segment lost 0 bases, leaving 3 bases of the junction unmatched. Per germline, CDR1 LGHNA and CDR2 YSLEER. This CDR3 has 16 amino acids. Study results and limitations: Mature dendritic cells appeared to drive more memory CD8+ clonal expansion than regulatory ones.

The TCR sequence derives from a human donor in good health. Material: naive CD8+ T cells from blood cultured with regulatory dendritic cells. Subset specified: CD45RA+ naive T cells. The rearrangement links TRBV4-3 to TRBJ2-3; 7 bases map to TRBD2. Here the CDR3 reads CASSQEAGLSTDTQYF. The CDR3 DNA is TGCGCCAGCAGCCAAGAAGCGGGACTTAGCACAGATACGCAGTATTTT.